Listed here are 10 T cell receptor beta chains from one sample, sequenced in a study of CD8 T cells in Susac syndrome. RNA amounts of about 0.5 to 1 ug underwent reverse transcription with random hexamers. TCRdb re-called the immunoSEQ multiplex PCR reads with MiXCR, one entry per CDR3 protein. The sample has roughly 200,000 distinct CDR3 sequences, 95% seen once. Sequenced sample: CD4+ T cells from PBMCs. These receptors all come from a human donor with multiple sclerosis.

The table lists this clonotype with a few counts. The gene calls are TRBV12-3 or TRBV12-4 and TRBJ1-5; a weak D match, TRBD1 (5 bases). The CDR3 contains 14 residues. Trimming removed 3 bases at V and 7 bases at J, with 13 bases between. DNA of the CDR3: TGTGCCAGCAGTTTGAGGTCTGGGGACCAGCCCCAGCATTTT. Protein product: CASSLRSGDQPQHF.

V gene TRBV27 combines with J gene TRBJ1-1, with 8 positions matching TRBD1. The CDR3 is 15 amino acids. J lost 5 bases, V lost 0 bases, and 5 bases had no gene match. Germline V gene lookup returns CDR1 MNHEY and CDR2 SMNVEV (reference sequence). CDR3 loop: CASSLSMTGVTEAFF. In DNA form, the CDR3 reads TGTGCCAGCAGTTTATCCATGACAGGGGTGACTGAAGCTTTCTTT.

This clonotype showed up just once. The gene calls are TRBV20-1 and TRBJ2-1; TRBD1 agrees at 8 bases. The CDR3 spans 16 residues. Germline values: CDR1 DFQATT, CDR2 SNEGSKA (reference sequence). The J segment lost 3 bases and the V segment lost 5 bases, leaving 12 bases of the junction unmatched. CDR3 sequence: CSAQIRTGYNYNEQFF. CDR3 DNA: TGCAGTGCTCAGATCCGGACAGGGTATAACTACAATGAGCAGTTCTTC.

The chain carries TRBV7-9 and TRBJ2-1; no reliable D call. The CDR3 totals 13 residues. The germline V gene has CDR1 SEHNR and CDR2 FQNEAQ (reference sequence). Trimming cost V 3 bases and J 9 bases, with 12 bases left between them. As DNA, the CDR3 is TGTGCCAGCAGCTTGCCCGGGCAGATTGAGCAGTTCTTC. This sequence encodes CASSLPGQIEQFF.

The rearrangement joins TRBV12-3 or TRBV12-4 to TRBJ1-5; TRBD1 is a possible D gene (5 bases). V was trimmed by 3 bases and J by 3 bases, leaving 12 bases between them. CDR3 length: 15 residues. The CDR3 DNA reads as TGTGCCAGCAGTTTTTCGGGGCAGAACAATCAGCCCCAGCATTTT. Encoded protein: CASSFSGQNNQPQHF.

The CDR3 loop is CASSQDALRGYTF. The CDR3 nucleotides read TGTGCCAGCAGCCAAGATGCGCTACGCGGCTACACCTTC. V usage is TRBV14 and J usage is TRBJ1-2; D is uncertain. This CDR3 contains 13 residues. V was pared by 0 bases and J by 8 bases, with 10 bases between. The germline V gene encodes CDR1 SGHDN and CDR2 FVKESK.

The chain is built from TRBV30 and TRBJ2-1; possibly TRBD2 for D (6 bases). V dropped 0 bases and J dropped 6 bases, with 9 bases sitting between them. Germline V gene lookup returns CDR1 GTSNPN and CDR2 SVGIG (reference sequence). There are 13 residues in the CDR3. The CDR3 DNA is TGTGCCTGGAGTGTACTGGGGGGCAATGAGCAGTTCTTC. As protein: CAWSVLGGNEQFF.

This clonotype appeared a single time. The chain couples TRBV20-1 to TRBJ1-2, with 7 bases aligning to TRBD1. After removal of 5 bases from V and 8 bases from J, the junction contained 14 bases not matched to a gene. The CDR3 is 14 residues long. The germline V gene encodes CDR1 DFQATT and CDR2 SNEGSKA (reference sequence). CDR3 bases: TGCAGTGCTGGAGTGCCTGGGACAGACCGAGGCTACACCTTC. This translates into CSAGVPGTDRGYTF.

The rearrangement uses TRBV25-1 and TRBJ1-6; D possibly corresponds to TRBD1 (5 bases). The CDR3 runs to 13 residues. Looked up from germline, CDR1 is MGHDK and CDR2 is SYGVNS. Trimming took 5 bases from V and 9 from J, leaving 11 bases between them. CDR3 protein: CASSFGGSSPLHF. CDR3 DNA sequence: TGTGCCAGCAGTTTTGGGGGAAGTTCACCCCTCCACTTT.

The V gene is TRBV7-2, the J gene TRBJ2-7; D perhaps matches TRBD1 (5 bases). V was cut by 4 bases and J by 3 bases, with 7 bases left in between. The germline CDR1 and CDR2 sequences are SGHTA and FQGNSA. This CDR3 is 12 amino acids long. CDR3 nucleotide sequence: TGTGCCAGCAGCTGGGGCGGCTACGAGCAGTACTTC. Its translation is CASSWGGYEQYF.